The source of this T cell receptor (beta chain) is a study of cytomegalovirus exposure and HLA in healthy donors. Only one count was recorded for this clone. The CDR3 has 13 residues. From germline, CDR1 is MNHNY and CDR2 SVGAGI (reference sequence). The V and J ends lost 7 bases and 7 bases, in that order; junction bases with no gene match: 9. Primers: 60 Vbeta forward and 13 Jbeta reverse. The repertoire was sequenced with immunoSEQ multiplex PCR; TCRdb's copy has only in-frame clones and lacks some. The sample yields approximately 130,000 clones, approximately 77% seen once. The chain joins TRBV6-6 to TRBJ1-1, with 7 nucleotides matching TRBD1. The TCR sequence derives from a woman between 40 and 50 years old in good health and CMV-seronegative. The sample taken for sequencing was PBMCs. The CDR3 DNA follows: TGTGCCAGCATTACAGGGGCAGGTGGTGAAGCTTTCTTT. Its protein is CASITGAGGEAFF.